This T cell receptor (beta chain) was sequenced for a study of low-dose radiotherapy and immunotherapy resistance in tumors. On the study more broadly: Per fraction, Cohort 1 was given 0.5 Gy every 2 weeks, for a total of 6.5 Gy. Individuals in Cohort 2 had 1 Gy per fraction every two weeks, adding up to 13 Gy over 26 weeks.

First-strand cDNA used TRAV- and TRBV-specific primers, covering alpha and beta chains. A constant-region primer paired with the V-primer adapter amplified TCRs over approximately 19 PCR cycles. MiXCR, applied by TCRdb to the reads, yields one record per CDR3 protein. The sample shows about 84,000 distinct CDR3 sequences, around a sixth of them seen only once. This clonotype was detected a few times. This CDR3 has 13 amino acids. V dropped 6 bases and J dropped 7; count of bases not matched to a gene: 7. Time point in this sample: after trial treatment. The treatment was: LDRT plus nivolumab, ipilimumab, low-dose cyclophosphamide and aspirin (RACIN trial). All of the donors were given nivolumab, ipilimumab, aspirin, low-dose cyclophosphamide and low-dose radiotherapy as part of RACIN, a single-arm trial. Each patient who was eligible had an advanced solid tumor with no tumor-infiltrating lymphocytes.

The origin of this receptor is a male donor with prostate cancer. The chain uses TRBV12-3 or TRBV12-4 and TRBJ1-2, with 8 positions matching TRBD1. The source was PBMCs, collected after low-dose radiotherapy plus immunotherapy. CDR3 bases: TGTGCCAGCAGCCGGGACAGGCCTAGTGGCTACACCTTC. Its protein is CASSRDRPSGYTF.